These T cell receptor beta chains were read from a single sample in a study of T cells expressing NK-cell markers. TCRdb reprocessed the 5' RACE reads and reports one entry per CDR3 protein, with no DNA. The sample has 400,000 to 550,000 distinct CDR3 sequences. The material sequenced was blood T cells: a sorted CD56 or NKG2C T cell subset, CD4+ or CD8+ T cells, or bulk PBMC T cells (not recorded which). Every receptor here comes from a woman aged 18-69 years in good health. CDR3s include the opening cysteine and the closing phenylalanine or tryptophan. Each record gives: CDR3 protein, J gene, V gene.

CDR3 protein: CSPLGRVSEQFF
J gene: TRBJ2-1
V gene: TRBV20-1

CDR3 protein: CASSLRVGADTQYF
J gene: TRBJ2-3
V gene: TRBV12-3/TRBV12-4

CDR3 protein: CASSLTLGNTEAFF
J gene: TRBJ1-1
V gene: TRBV5-1

CDR3 protein: CASSLTRSGRGGEQFF
J gene: TRBJ2-1
V gene: TRBV7-3

CDR3 protein: CASSYVAAGGPNNEQFF
J gene: TRBJ2-1
V gene: TRBV6-5

CDR3 protein: CASSQVVAGSTEAFF
J gene: TRBJ1-1
V gene: TRBV14

CDR3 protein: CASSQPPRRQETQYF
J gene: TRBJ2-5
V gene: TRBV3-1

CDR3 protein: CASPGGTPNTEAFF
J gene: TRBJ1-1
V gene: TRBV28

CDR3 protein: CSARDHGGVGETQYF
J gene: TRBJ2-5
V gene: TRBV20-1

CDR3 protein: CSARELAGAGELFF
J gene: TRBJ2-2
V gene: TRBV20-1

CDR3 protein: CATREANNEQFF
J gene: TRBJ2-1
V gene: TRBV15

CDR3 protein: CASSLGTEERPQHF
J gene: TRBJ1-5
V gene: TRBV7-2

CDR3 protein: CASSLGLFTDTQYF
J gene: TRBJ2-3
V gene: TRBV7-2

CDR3 protein: CSATGSGRALNEQFF
J gene: TRBJ2-1
V gene: TRBV20-1

CDR3 protein: CASSLEASGSYEQYF
J gene: TRBJ2-7
V gene: TRBV7-2

CDR3 protein: CASSQTPGQQETQYF
J gene: TRBJ2-5
V gene: TRBV23-1

CDR3 protein: CASSAQLGTEAFF
J gene: TRBJ1-1
V gene: TRBV9

CDR3 protein: CASSLVASVISTDTQYF
J gene: TRBJ2-3
V gene: TRBV7-2

CDR3 protein: CASTKLQGDRPSTDTQYF
J gene: TRBJ2-3
V gene: TRBV7-8

CDR3 protein: CSVRTGNEQFF
J gene: TRBJ2-1
V gene: TRBV29-1

CDR3 protein: CAWSVEASWNEQFF
J gene: TRBJ2-1
V gene: TRBV30

CDR3 protein: CASRGVLAGNNEQFF
J gene: TRBJ2-1
V gene: TRBV6-1

CDR3 protein: CASSPAGTSGDTGELFF
J gene: TRBJ2-2
V gene: TRBV5-1

CDR3 protein: CSAPGYRGQETQYF
J gene: TRBJ2-5
V gene: TRBV20-1

CDR3 protein: CSAGEGASTDTQYF
J gene: TRBJ2-3
V gene: TRBV20-1

CDR3 protein: CASKGPRTQETQYF
J gene: TRBJ2-5
V gene: TRBV12-3/TRBV12-4

CDR3 protein: CASSLSLSRDQETQYF
J gene: TRBJ2-5
V gene: TRBV11-1

CDR3 protein: CASSVDSVQPQHF
J gene: TRBJ1-5
V gene: TRBV9

CDR3 protein: CATSRDSGRPSYEQYF
J gene: TRBJ2-7
V gene: TRBV15

CDR3 protein: CASSVDSMGHLGETQYF
J gene: TRBJ2-5
V gene: TRBV9

CDR3 protein: CASSWTGTTGELFF
J gene: TRBJ2-2
V gene: TRBV7-9

CDR3 protein: CASSSGSSTFGGYTF
J gene: TRBJ1-2
V gene: TRBV3-1

CDR3 protein: CSVTRGNTEAFF
J gene: TRBJ1-1
V gene: TRBV29-1

CDR3 protein: CASSLERGGGQPQHF
J gene: TRBJ1-5
V gene: TRBV7-2

CDR3 protein: CAISESGYSTDTQYF
J gene: TRBJ2-3
V gene: TRBV10-3

CDR3 protein: CASSEWGTGGGGNTEAFF
J gene: TRBJ1-1
V gene: TRBV25-1

CDR3 protein: CATQGGPDTQYF
J gene: TRBJ2-3
V gene: TRBV24-1

CDR3 protein: CSVEEVGAAPYGYTF
J gene: TRBJ1-2
V gene: TRBV29-1

CDR3 protein: CASSLVREATYEQYF
J gene: TRBJ2-7
V gene: TRBV5-4

CDR3 protein: CASSQDPGQDTQYF
J gene: TRBJ2-3
V gene: TRBV4-3

CDR3 protein: CASGISGNTIYF
J gene: TRBJ1-3
V gene: TRBV25-1

CDR3 protein: CAISDFFDINEKLFF
J gene: TRBJ1-4
V gene: TRBV10-3

CDR3 protein: CASSLDGNPNTDTQYF
J gene: TRBJ2-3
V gene: TRBV5-6

CDR3 protein: CASRGARGNTGELFF
J gene: TRBJ2-2
V gene: TRBV7-2

CDR3 protein: CASSVGGHYEQYF
J gene: TRBJ2-7
V gene: TRBV9

CDR3 protein: CSARSTRRSSYEQYF
J gene: TRBJ2-7
V gene: TRBV20-1

CDR3 protein: CASSPEVPQGPQYF
J gene: TRBJ2-5
V gene: TRBV7-8

CDR3 protein: CASSPLEQNYGYTF
J gene: TRBJ1-2
V gene: TRBV18

CDR3 protein: CAWKPEITNTGELFF
J gene: TRBJ2-2
V gene: TRBV30